The 31 T cell receptor beta chains below come from one sample, sequenced in a study of cytomegalovirus exposure and HLA in healthy donors. The PCR had 60 Vbeta and 13 Jbeta primers. Clones were read by immunoSEQ multiplex PCR, and TCRdb kept only the in-frame ones, dropping some. The sample yields about 140,000 clones, 76% seen once. Sequenced input: PBMCs. The source of these receptors is a male donor in good health and CMV-seronegative.

The chain links TRBV25-1 to TRBJ1-1; D might be TRBD1 (5 bases). The CDR3 has 15 amino acids. Trimming took off 6 bases at V and 5 bases at J, with 19 bases between the two ends. CDR1 and CDR2 (germline): MGHDK, SYGVNS. The CDR3 spells CASRHLRDGGTEAFF. CDR3 DNA sequence: TGTGCCAGCAGACACCTCCGGGACGGGGGGACTGAAGCTTTCTTT.

As DNA, the CDR3 is TGTGCCAGCAGTGGACTAGCGGACCAAGAGACCCAGTACTTC. This translates into CASSGLADQETQYF. This chain uses TRBV2 with TRBJ2-5, with 9 bases aligning to TRBD2. This CDR3 contains 14 residues. J lost 0 bases, V lost 4 bases, and 0 bases had no gene match. The germline V gene encodes CDR1 SNHLY and CDR2 FYNNEI.

The V and J genes are TRBV5-1 and TRBJ1-1; no definite D call. The CDR3 covers 15 residues. The V end lost 4 bases, the J end lost 4 bases, and 17 bases lay between the germline ends. Germline V gene sequence: CDR1 SGHRS, CDR2 YFSETQ. CDR3 sequence reads: CASSQSTGFGTEAFF. Written as DNA, the CDR3 is TGCGCCAGCAGCCAGTCTACGGGGTTCGGCACTGAAGCTTTCTTT.

The V call is TRBV2, the J call TRBJ2-1; possible D gene TRBD2, 6 bases. The germline V and J ends were trimmed by 4 bases and 8 bases, with 21 bases remaining between them. The CDR3 is made up of 16 amino acids. Germline CDR1 reads SNHLY; CDR2 reads FYNNEI. The CDR3 bases are TGTGCCAGCAGTGGAATGCGAGGGGACTGGGGAGATGAGCAGTTCTTC. The encoded protein is CASSGMRGDWGDEQFF.

The chain joins TRBV15 to TRBJ2-2; 12 bases fit TRBD2. The J segment lost 6 bases and the V segment lost 2 bases, leaving 4 bases of the junction unmatched. The CDR3 extends over 16 amino acids. Per the germline V gene, CDR1 is LNHNV and CDR2 is YYDKDF (reference sequence). The CDR3 sequence: CATSRWTSGASGELFF. In DNA form, the CDR3 reads TGTGCCACCAGCAGATGGACTAGCGGGGCATCCGGGGAGCTGTTTTTT.

This clone was seen once. The V and J genes are TRBV2 and TRBJ2-2; 10 bases map to TRBD1. Germline loops: CDR1 SNHLY, CDR2 FYNNEI. V lost 11 bases, J lost 5 bases, and 11 bases stayed unmatched. The CDR3 totals 15 residues. The CDR3 coding sequence is TGTGCCCGCGGAAGGGACAGGGGATTGACCGGGGAGCTGTTTTTT. As protein: CARGRDRGLTGELFF.

This chain links TRBV5-1 with TRBJ1-6; tentative D call: TRBD1 (5 bases). V lost 4 bases and J 5 bases, leaving 13 bases between the germline ends. Per the germline V gene, CDR1 is SGHRS and CDR2 is YFSETQ. The CDR3 runs 15 residues. The DNA for the CDR3 is TGCGCCAGCAGCCCGTCCCGGGGGAATAATTCACCCCTCCACTTT. The encoded protein is CASSPSRGNNSPLHF.

CDR3 sequence (DNA): TGTGCCAGCAGACAACAGGGGTGGGAAAATTCACCCCTCCACTTT. Translating gives CASRQQGWENSPLHF. The chain joins TRBV28 to TRBJ1-6, with 7 bases aligning to TRBD1. Germline trimming cut 6 bases from V and 7 bases from J; bases unmatched to any gene: 9. CDR1 and CDR2 (germline): MDHEN, SYDVKM. The CDR3 runs 15 residues. The full variable domain, with the rest looked up from reference TRBV28 and TRBJ1-6, is DVKVTQSSRYLVKRTGEKVFLECVQDMDHENMFWYRQDPGLGLRLIYFSYDVKMKEKGDIPEGYSVSREKKERFSLILESASTNQTSMYLCASRQQGWENSPLHFGNGTRLTVT.

The rearrangement joins TRBV28 to TRBJ2-7; 11 positions match TRBD2. V dropped 10 bases and J dropped 2; count of bases not matched to a gene: 10. Germline V gives CDR1 MDHEN, CDR2 SYDVKM. This CDR3 has 15 residues. The CDR3 region is CAISPGTSGTYEQYF. The CDR3 nucleotides are TGTGCCATCTCCCCCGGGACTAGCGGAACCTACGAGCAGTACTTC.

The chain has TRBV7-2 and TRBJ1-2; D possibly corresponds to TRBD1 (5 bases). This CDR3 has 15 residues. CDR1 SGHTA and CDR2 FQGNSA come from the germline V gene. Trimming removed 0 bases at V and 5 bases at J, with 13 bases between. In DNA, the CDR3 is TGTGCCAGCAGCTTAGCATGGCGGCAGGGATATGGCTACACCTTC. Translation: CASSLAWRQGYGYTF.

The V and J genes are TRBV30 and TRBJ1-5, with TRBD1 matching over 10 bases. Germline V CDR1 and CDR2: GTSNPN, SVGIG (reference sequence). V dropped 2 bases and J dropped 4; count of bases not matched to a gene: 5. This CDR3 is 15 amino acids long. The chain's CDR3 is CAWSPGQGRNQPQHF. CDR3 nucleotide sequence: TGTGCCTGGAGTCCGGGACAGGGGCGTAATCAGCCCCAGCATTTT.

This chain connects TRBV28 to TRBJ2-7, with 8 bases fitting TRBD2. With 2 bases clipped from V and 2 bases from J, the junction kept 2 bases outside the gene matches. Germline CDR1 is MDHEN and CDR2 is SYDVKM. The CDR3 consists of 14 residues. The CDR3 sequence is CASSLPGGPYEQYF. The DNA for the CDR3 is TGTGCCAGCAGTTTACCGGGGGGGCCCTACGAGCAGTACTTC.

This chain links TRBV2 with TRBJ1-6; D gene uncertain. The CDR3 has 15 residues. V lost 2 bases and J lost 7, with 12 bases in between. The germline CDR1 and CDR2 sequences are SNHLY and FYNNEI. CDR3 DNA sequence: TGTGCCAGCAGTGAATACCCGGGTACGAATTCACCCCTCCACTTT. Encoded protein: CASSEYPGTNSPLHF.

This clone was found a few times. The chain has TRBV10-3 and TRBJ2-3; possible D gene TRBD2, 6 bases. Germline CDR1 is ENHRY and CDR2 is SYGVKD. The CDR3 has 15 residues. The ends were cut back, 4 bases at V and 4 bases at J, with 15 bases in the middle. The CDR3 bases are TGTGCCATCAGTGGTGCGGGACCCCAGGCAGATACGCAGTATTTT. Its protein is CAISGAGPQADTQYF.

Here the CDR3 reads CASSENLGQGVTYEQYF. CDR3 DNA sequence: TGTGCCAGCAGTGAAAACTTGGGACAGGGAGTGACCTACGAGCAGTACTTC. The J gene is TRBJ2-7, the V gene TRBV6-1, with 9 nucleotides matching TRBD1. V lost 2 bases to trimming and J lost 2 bases; unmatched junction nucleotides: 10. The germline gives CDR1 MNHNS, CDR2 SASEGT. The CDR3 consists of 17 residues.

The chain couples TRBV7-9 to TRBJ1-1, with D perhaps TRBD1 (5 bases). Trimming stripped 3 bases from V and 3 bases from J, with 11 bases between. The germline V gene has CDR1 SEHNR and CDR2 FQNEAQ (reference sequence). The CDR3 totals 14 residues. CDR3 nucleotides: TGTGCCAGCAGCTTCGTGGGGGGGGACACTGAAGCTTTCTTT. The encoded protein is CASSFVGGDTEAFF.

The chain couples TRBV19 to TRBJ1-5, with 7 bases matching TRBD1. The CDR3 consists of 15 residues. From germline, CDR1 is LNHDA and CDR2 SQIVND (reference sequence). The V gene end was trimmed by 5 bases and the J gene end by 1 base; junction bases not matched to a gene: 5. CDR3 loop: CASSLMGQSNQPQHF. The CDR3, as DNA: TGTGCCAGTAGTCTGATGGGACAGAGCAATCAGCCCCAGCATTTT.

V usage is TRBV4-2 and J usage is TRBJ2-3; TRBD2 matches at 10 bases. J lost 6 bases, V lost 1 base, and 10 bases had no gene match. Germline CDR1 and CDR2: LGHNA and YNFKEQ. This CDR3 contains 17 residues. CDR3 sequence: CASSQGSGGAQSDTQYF. The CDR3 region has the DNA TGTGCCAGCAGCCAAGGCAGCGGGGGGGCTCAATCCGATACGCAGTATTTT.

The V gene is TRBV7-9, the J gene TRBJ1-2; 7 bases fit TRBD1. Looked up from germline, CDR1 is SEHNR and CDR2 is FQNEAQ (reference sequence). Trimming at V came to 1 base and at J to 4 bases, leaving 3 bases not matched to a gene. The CDR3 runs 14 residues. This chain's CDR3 is CASSLGDRAYGYTF. In DNA, the CDR3 is TGTGCCAGCAGCTTAGGAGACAGGGCCTATGGCTACACCTTC.

The V call is TRBV6-1, the J call TRBJ1-2, with 9 bases identical to TRBD1. CDR3 length: 18 amino acids. V lost 2 bases and J lost 6; bases outside the gene matches: 16. Per germline, CDR1 MNHNS and CDR2 SASEGT. Here the CDR3 reads CASSEPHQTGGLRDGYTF. DNA for the CDR3: TGTGCCAGCAGTGAACCCCATCAAACAGGGGGCTTACGTGATGGCTACACCTTC.

This sequence joins TRBV18 and TRBJ1-4; 12 nucleotides match TRBD1. Germline V lookup: CDR1 KGHSH, CDR2 LQKENI. The CDR3 runs to 18 residues. V gave up 6 bases and J gave up 5 bases; unmatched junction bases: 13. As DNA, the CDR3 is TGTGCCAGCTCGCGTAACTCCGGGACAGGGGGCGACAATGAAAAACTGTTTTTT. It is translated as CASSRNSGTGGDNEKLFF.

The chain is built from TRBV2 and TRBJ1-1, with D possibly TRBD1 on 5 matching bases. Germline lookup yields CDR1 SNHLY and CDR2 FYNNEI. Trimming left V 4 bases short and J 2 bases short, with 11 bases between. The CDR3 extends over 14 amino acids. This chain's CDR3 is CASSGQGVNTEAFF. CDR3 coding DNA: TGTGCCAGCAGTGGTCAAGGGGTTAACACTGAAGCTTTCTTT.

V usage is TRBV5-6 and J usage is TRBJ1-5; 10 nucleotides line up with TRBD1. Germline V gene sequence: CDR1 SGHDT, CDR2 YYEEEE. CDR3 size: 15 residues. V trimming: 4 bases; J trimming: 4 bases; junction bases outside the gene matches: 5. CDR3 in DNA: TGTGCCAGCAGCCGACAGGGGGCAGGTAATCAGCCCCAGCATTTT. Its translation is CASSRQGAGNQPQHF.

The genes are TRBV5-1 and TRBJ2-5, with a possible D match to TRBD1 (6 bases). CDR1 SGHRS and CDR2 YFSETQ come from the germline V gene. Trimming cost V 3 bases and J 0 bases, with 15 bases left between them. This CDR3 spans 16 amino acids. The CDR3 coding sequence is TGCGCCAGCAGCTGGACCGGGACAATAAACCAAGAGACCCAGTACTTC. Protein sequence: CASSWTGTINQETQYF. Full variable domain (outside the CDR3, taken from reference TRBV5-1 and TRBJ2-5): KAGVTQTPRYLIKTRGQQVTLSCSPISGHRSVSWYQQTPGQGLQFLFEYFSETQRNKGNFPGRFSGRQFSNSRSEMNVSTLELGDSALYLCASSWTGTINQETQYFGPGTRLLVL.

The genes are TRBV5-4 and TRBJ2-5; 7 bases map to TRBD1. Germline CDR1 and CDR2: SGHNT and YYREEE (reference sequence). V trimming: 2 bases; J trimming: 5 bases; junction bases outside the gene matches: 9. The CDR3 spans 15 residues. In DNA form, the CDR3 reads TGTGCCAGCAGCTTTTCTACAGGGGTTAGGGAGACCCAGTACTTC. This codes for CASSFSTGVRETQYF.

This chain uses TRBV7-9 with TRBJ2-1; 9 positions match TRBD1. Looked up from germline, CDR1 is SEHNR and CDR2 is FQNEAQ (reference sequence). V shed 5 bases, J shed 7 bases, and the junction held 6 bases outside the gene matches. The length of the CDR3 is 14 residues. CDR3 sequence: CASSNGTGFNEQFF. The CDR3 DNA reads as TGTGCCAGCAGCAACGGGACAGGGTTTAATGAGCAGTTCTTC.

With regard to this clone: One junction end disagrees with the germline gene, perhaps due to a read error. This CDR3 is also generated by other DNA sequences in the sample. The chain employs TRBV7-3 and TRBJ2-1; 16 bases agree with TRBD2. CDR1 and CDR2 (germline): SGHTA, FQGTGA. The CDR3 length is 18 residues. The CDR3 DNA follows: TGTGCTAGCAGCTTAAGAGGGACTAGCGGGAGGGGCGACAATGAGCAGTTCTTC. It translates to CASSLRGTSGRGDNEQFF.

The chain joins TRBV7-2 to TRBJ2-5, with D tentatively TRBD1 (7 bases). The germline CDR1 and CDR2 sequences are SGHTA and FQGNSA. The CDR3 sequence is 16 residues long. V lost 5 bases and J lost 1, with 17 bases in between. The CDR3 DNA reads as TGTGCCAGCAGCAACTACAGGGGAGGCCTCCAAGAGACCCAGTACTTC. Amino acid sequence: CASSNYRGGLQETQYF.

The genes are TRBV10-3 and TRBJ1-1, with D unclear. The germline V gene has CDR1 ENHRY and CDR2 SYGVKD. The V end lost 0 bases, the J end lost 1 base, and 9 bases lay between the germline ends. The CDR3 is 15 residues long. CDR3 region: CAISESIQWNTEAFF. DNA for the CDR3: TGTGCCATCAGTGAGTCGATACAGTGGAACACTGAAGCTTTCTTT.

This clone has only one observation. The chain combines TRBV27 with TRBJ1-2; 8 bases agree with TRBD1. The CDR3 is 13 residues long. CDR1 and CDR2 from the germline V gene are MNHEY and SMNVEV (reference sequence). After removal of 3 bases from V and 8 bases from J, the junction contained 5 bases not matched to a gene. The CDR3 region has the DNA TGTGCCAGCAGTTTCTTCAGGGGGCAAGGCTACACCTTC. It is translated as CASSFFRGQGYTF.

Written as DNA, the CDR3 is TGCGCCAGCAGTCAACGCGGACTAGCGGGAGGAGAGACCCAGTACTTC. Protein product: CASSQRGLAGGETQYF. The chain links TRBV5-1 to TRBJ2-5; 14 bases align to TRBD2. Germline CDR1 and CDR2: SGHRS and YFSETQ. Trimming took 5 bases from V and 4 from J; bases not matched to a gene: 7. The CDR3 contains 16 residues.